Following are 2 T cell receptor beta chains from one sample sequenced in a study of neurological immune-mediated disorders. Time point: longitudinal time-point 2. Each CDR3 protein gets one entry after TCRdb re-called the 5' RACE reads with MiXCR. The sample records tens of thousands of distinct CDR3 sequences, 13% being singletons. Sequencing used PBMCs. Receptors originate from a middle-aged woman in good health.

This clonotype has ten or more counts. The J gene is TRBJ1-1, the V gene TRBV12-3 or TRBV12-4; D gene ambiguous. The CDR3 is made up of 11 amino acids. Trimming pared 8 bases from V and 4 bases from J, leaving 8 bases between. DNA of the CDR3: TGTGCCAGCCCGAAGAGCACTGAAGCTTTCTTT. Protein: CASPKSTEAFF.

This clonotype was picked up many times. This chain links TRBV7-3 with TRBJ1-5; 9 bases map to TRBD1. V trimming: 4 bases; J trimming: 1 base; junction bases outside the gene matches: 2. The CDR3 covers 15 residues. CDR1 and CDR2 from the germline V gene are SGHTA and FQGTGA. CDR3 amino acids: CASSSTGGSNQPQHF. The CDR3 DNA reads TGTGCCAGCAGCTCGACAGGGGGAAGCAATCAGCCCCAGCATTTT.